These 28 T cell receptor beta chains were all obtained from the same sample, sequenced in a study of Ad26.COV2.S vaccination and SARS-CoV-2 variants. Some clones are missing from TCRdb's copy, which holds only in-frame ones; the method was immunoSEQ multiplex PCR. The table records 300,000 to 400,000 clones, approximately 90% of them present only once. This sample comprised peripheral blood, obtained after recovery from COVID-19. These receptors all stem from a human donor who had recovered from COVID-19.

The CDR3 bases are TGTGCCAGCAGTTCTCGCCTTGGTAACTACGAGCAGTACTTC. It is translated as CASSSRLGNYEQYF. The V and J genes are TRBV6-2 or TRBV6-3 and TRBJ2-7; D call uncertain. Trimming cost V 4 bases and J 3 bases, with 13 bases left between them. There are 14 residues in the CDR3. Germline CDR1 MNHEY, CDR2 SVGEGT.

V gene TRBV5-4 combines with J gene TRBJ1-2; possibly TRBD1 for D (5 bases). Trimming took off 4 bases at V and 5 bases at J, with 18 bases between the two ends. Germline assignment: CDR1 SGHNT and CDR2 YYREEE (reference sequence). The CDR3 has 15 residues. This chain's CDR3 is CASSPGGRGRYGYTF. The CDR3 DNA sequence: TGTGCCAGCAGCCCTGGTGGTAGGGGCAGATATGGCTACACCTTC.

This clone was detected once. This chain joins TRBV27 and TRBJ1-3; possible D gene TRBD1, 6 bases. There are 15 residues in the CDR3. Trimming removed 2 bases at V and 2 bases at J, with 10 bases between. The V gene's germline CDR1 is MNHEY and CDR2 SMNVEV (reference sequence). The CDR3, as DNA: TGTGCCAGCAGTTTAGCGGCAGGGGCTGGAAACACCATATATTTT. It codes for CASSLAAGAGNTIYF.

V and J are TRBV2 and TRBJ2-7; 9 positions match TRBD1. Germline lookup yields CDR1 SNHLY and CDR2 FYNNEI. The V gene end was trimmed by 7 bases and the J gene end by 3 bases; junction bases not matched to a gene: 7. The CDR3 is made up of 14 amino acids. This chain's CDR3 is CASKKQGADYEQYF. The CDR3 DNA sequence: TGTGCCAGCAAGAAACAGGGGGCCGACTACGAGCAGTACTTC.

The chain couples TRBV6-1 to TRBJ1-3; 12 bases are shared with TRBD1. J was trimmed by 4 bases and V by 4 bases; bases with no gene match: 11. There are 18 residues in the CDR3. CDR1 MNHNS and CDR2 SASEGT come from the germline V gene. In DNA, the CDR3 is TGTGCCAGCAGTGCCACTCCGGGACAGGGGGCGCGAGGAAACACCATATATTTT. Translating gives CASSATPGQGARGNTIYF.

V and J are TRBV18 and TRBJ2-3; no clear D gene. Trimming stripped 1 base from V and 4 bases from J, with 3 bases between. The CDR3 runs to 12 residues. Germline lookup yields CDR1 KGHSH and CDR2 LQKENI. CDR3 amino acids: CASSPLSDTQYF. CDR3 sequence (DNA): TGTGCCAGCTCACCACTGTCAGATACGCAGTATTTT.

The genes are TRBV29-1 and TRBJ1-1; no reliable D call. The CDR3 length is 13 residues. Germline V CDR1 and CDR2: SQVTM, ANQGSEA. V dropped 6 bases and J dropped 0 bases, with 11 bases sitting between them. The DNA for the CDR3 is TGCAGCGTCAGGACGGACGTGAACACTGAAGCTTTCTTT. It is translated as CSVRTDVNTEAFF.

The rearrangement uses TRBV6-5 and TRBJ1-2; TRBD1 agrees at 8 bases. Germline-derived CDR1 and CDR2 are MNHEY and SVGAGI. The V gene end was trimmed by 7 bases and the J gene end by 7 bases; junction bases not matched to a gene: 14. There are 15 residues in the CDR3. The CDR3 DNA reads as TGTGCCAGCACCTCCCTGGACAGGGAAAAAGTTGGCTACACCTTC. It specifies CASTSLDREKVGYTF.

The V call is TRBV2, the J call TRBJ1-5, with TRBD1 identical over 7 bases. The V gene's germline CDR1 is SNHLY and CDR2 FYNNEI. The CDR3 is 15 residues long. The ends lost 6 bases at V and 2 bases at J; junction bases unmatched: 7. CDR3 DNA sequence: TGTGCCAGCAGGACCGGGACAGTGGGCAATCAGCCCCAGCATTTT. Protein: CASRTGTVGNQPQHF. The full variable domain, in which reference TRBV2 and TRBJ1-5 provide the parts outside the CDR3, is EPEVTQTPSHQVTQMGQEVILRCVPISNHLYFYWYRQILGQKVEFLVSFYNNEISEKSEIFDDQFSVERPDGSNFTLKIRSTKLEDSAMYFCASRTGTVGNQPQHFGDGTRLSIL.

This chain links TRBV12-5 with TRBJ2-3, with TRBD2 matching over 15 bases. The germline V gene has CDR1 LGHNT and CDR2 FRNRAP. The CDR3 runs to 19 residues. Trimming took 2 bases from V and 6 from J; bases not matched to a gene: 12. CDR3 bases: TGTGCTAGTGGTTTGCCGAAGGGACTAGCGGGGGGTCGTGCGGATACGCAGTATTTT. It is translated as CASGLPKGLAGGRADTQYF.

CDR3 residues: CASSFTGSDTQYF. As DNA, the CDR3 is TGTGCCAGCAGCTTTACAGGGTCAGATACGCAGTATTTT. The chain employs TRBV5-6 and TRBJ2-3; D possibly corresponds to TRBD1 (6 bases). CDR3 length: 13 residues. Between the trimmed V and J ends, which lost 2 bases and 4 bases, there was a span of 8 bases. Germline V gene lookup returns CDR1 SGHDT and CDR2 YYEEEE.

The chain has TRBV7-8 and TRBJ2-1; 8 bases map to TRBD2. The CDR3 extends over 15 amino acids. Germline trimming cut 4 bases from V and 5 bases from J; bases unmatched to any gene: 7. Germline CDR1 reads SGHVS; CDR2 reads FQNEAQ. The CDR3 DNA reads TGTGCCAGCAGCTCACCGGGACTAGGAAACAATGAGCAGTTCTTC. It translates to CASSSPGLGNNEQFF. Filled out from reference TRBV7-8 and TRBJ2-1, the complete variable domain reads GAGVSQSPRYKVAKRGQDVALRCDPISGHVSLFWYQQALGQGPEFLTYFQNEAQLDKSGLPSDRFFAERPEGSVSTLKIQRTQQEDSAVYLCASSSPGLGNNEQFFGPGTRLTVL.

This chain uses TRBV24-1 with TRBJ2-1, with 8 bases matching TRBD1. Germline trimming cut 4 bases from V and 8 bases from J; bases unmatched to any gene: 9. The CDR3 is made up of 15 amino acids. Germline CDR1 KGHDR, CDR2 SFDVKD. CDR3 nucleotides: TGTGCCACCAGTGACCCAGGACAGGGAGCCGATGAGCAGTTCTTC. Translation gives CATSDPGQGADEQFF.

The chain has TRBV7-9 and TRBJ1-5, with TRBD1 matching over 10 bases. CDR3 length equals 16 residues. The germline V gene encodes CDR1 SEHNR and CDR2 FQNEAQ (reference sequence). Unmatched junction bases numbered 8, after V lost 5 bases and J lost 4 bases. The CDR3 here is CASSQIRTGGNQPQHF. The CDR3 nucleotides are TGTGCCAGCAGCCAGATACGGACAGGGGGAAATCAGCCCCAGCATTTT.

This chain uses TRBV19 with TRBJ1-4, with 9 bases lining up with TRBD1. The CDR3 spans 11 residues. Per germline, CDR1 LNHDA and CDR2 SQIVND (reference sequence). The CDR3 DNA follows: TGTGGGACAGGGGATAATGAAAAACTGTTTTTT. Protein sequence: CGTGDNEKLFF. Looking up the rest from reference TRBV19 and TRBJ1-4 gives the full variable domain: DGGITQSPKYLFRKEGQNVTLSCEQNLNHDAMYWYRQDPGQGLRLIYYSQIVNDFQKGDIAEGYSVSREKKESFPLTVTSAQKNPTAFYLCGTGDNEKLFFGSGTQLSVL.

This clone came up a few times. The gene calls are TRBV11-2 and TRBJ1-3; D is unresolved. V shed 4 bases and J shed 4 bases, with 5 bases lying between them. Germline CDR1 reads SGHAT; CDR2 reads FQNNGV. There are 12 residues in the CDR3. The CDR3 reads CASSSGGNTIYF. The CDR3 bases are TGTGCCAGCAGCTCGGGGGGAAACACCATATATTTT.

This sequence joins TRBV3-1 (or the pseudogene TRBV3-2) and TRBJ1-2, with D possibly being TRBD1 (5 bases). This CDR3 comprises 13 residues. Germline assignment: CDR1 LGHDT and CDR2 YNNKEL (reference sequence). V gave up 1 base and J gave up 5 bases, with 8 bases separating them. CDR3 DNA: TGTGCCAGCAGCCAAGCAAGACAGTATGGCTACACCTTC. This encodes CASSQARQYGYTF.

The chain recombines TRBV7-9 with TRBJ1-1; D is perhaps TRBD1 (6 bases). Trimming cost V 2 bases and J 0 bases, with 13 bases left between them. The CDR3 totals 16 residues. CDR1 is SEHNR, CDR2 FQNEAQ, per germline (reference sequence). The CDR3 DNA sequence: TGTGCCAGCAGCTTATCTCCGGGACACTTGAACACTGAAGCTTTCTTT. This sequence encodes CASSLSPGHLNTEAFF.

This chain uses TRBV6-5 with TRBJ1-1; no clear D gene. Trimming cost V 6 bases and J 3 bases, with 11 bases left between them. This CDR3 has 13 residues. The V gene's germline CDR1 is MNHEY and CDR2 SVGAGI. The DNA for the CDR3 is TGTGCCAGCAGGAGACAACGAGACACTGAAGCTTTCTTT. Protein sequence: CASRRQRDTEAFF.

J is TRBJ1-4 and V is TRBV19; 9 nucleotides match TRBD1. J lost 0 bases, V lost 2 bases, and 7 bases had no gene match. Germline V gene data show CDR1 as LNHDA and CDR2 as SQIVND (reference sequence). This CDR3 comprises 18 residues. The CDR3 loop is CASSIPPGQGTTNEKLFF. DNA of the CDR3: TGTGCCAGTAGTATACCCCCCGGACAGGGGACAACTAATGAAAAACTGTTTTTT.

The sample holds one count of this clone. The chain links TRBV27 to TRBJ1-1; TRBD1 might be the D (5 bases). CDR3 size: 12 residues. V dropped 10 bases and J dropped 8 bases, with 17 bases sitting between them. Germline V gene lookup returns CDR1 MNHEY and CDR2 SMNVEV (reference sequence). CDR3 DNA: TGTGCCACCAAGGATCGGGGGTTCGAAGCTTTCTTT. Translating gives CATKDRGFEAFF.

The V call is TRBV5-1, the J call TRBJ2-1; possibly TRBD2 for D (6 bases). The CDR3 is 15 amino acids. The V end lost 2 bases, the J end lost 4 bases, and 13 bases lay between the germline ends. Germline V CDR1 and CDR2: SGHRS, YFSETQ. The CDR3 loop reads CASSFWDSNYNEQFF. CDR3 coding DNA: TGCGCCAGCAGCTTTTGGGACTCAAATTACAATGAGCAGTTCTTC.

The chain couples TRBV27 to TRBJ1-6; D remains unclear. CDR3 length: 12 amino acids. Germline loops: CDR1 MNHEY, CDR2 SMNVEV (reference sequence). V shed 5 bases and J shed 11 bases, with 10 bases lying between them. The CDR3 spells CASSATGTPLHF. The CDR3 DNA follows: TGTGCCAGCAGTGCCACGGGGACACCCCTCCACTTT.

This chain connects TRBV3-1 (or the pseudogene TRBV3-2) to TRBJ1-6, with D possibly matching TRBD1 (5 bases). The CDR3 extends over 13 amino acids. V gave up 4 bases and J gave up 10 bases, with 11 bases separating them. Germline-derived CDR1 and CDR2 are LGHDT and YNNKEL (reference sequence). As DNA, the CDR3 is TGTGCCAGCAGCCGGGGACTCCCCTCACCCCTCCACTTT. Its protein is CASSRGLPSPLHF.

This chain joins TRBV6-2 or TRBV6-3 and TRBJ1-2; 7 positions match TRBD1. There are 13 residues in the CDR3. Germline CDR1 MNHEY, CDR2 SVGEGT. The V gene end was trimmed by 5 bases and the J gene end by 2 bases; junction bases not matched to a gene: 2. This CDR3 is CASSPQGNYGYTF. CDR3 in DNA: TGTGCCAGCAGTCCACAGGGGAACTATGGCTACACCTTC.

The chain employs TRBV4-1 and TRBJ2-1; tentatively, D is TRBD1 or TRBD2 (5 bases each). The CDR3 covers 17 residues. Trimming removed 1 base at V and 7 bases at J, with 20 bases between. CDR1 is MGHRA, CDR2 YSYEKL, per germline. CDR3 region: CASSQAPGTSTVNEQFF. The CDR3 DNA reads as TGCGCCAGCAGCCAAGCCCCGGGGACCTCGACCGTAAATGAGCAGTTCTTC.

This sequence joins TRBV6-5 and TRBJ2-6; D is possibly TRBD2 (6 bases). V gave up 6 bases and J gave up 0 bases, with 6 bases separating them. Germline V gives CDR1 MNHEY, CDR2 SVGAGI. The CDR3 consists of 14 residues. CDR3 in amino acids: CASSGSSGANVLTF. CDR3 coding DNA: TGTGCCAGCAGCGGGAGCTCTGGGGCCAACGTCCTGACTTTC.

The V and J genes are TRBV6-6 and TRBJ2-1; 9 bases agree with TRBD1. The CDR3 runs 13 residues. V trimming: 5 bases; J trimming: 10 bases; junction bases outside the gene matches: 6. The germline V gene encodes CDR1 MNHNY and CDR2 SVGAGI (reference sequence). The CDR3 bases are TGTGCCAGCAGTCAGGGACAGGGACGCGAGCAGTTCTTC. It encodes CASSQGQGREQFF.